The source of this T cell receptor beta chain is a study of blood T cell repertoires in COVID-19. This table comes from immunoSEQ multiplex PCR, and its TCRdb copy is limited to in-frame clones, with some not included. The table records 70,000 to 75,000 clones, about 84% of them present only once. This TCR was recovered from a woman aged 55-75 years with acute or convalescent COVID-19. The sequencing input was peripheral blood.

The CDR3 region is CSALRTSGVEQFF. For the CDR3, the DNA is TGCAGCGCATTACGGACTAGCGGGGTTGAGCAGTTCTTC. The V gene is TRBV29-1, the J gene TRBJ2-1; 12 bases match TRBD2. Germline-derived CDR1 and CDR2 are SQVTM and ANQGSEA. With V trimmed by 7 bases and J by 9 bases, 7 bases remained unmatched. The CDR3 contains 13 residues.